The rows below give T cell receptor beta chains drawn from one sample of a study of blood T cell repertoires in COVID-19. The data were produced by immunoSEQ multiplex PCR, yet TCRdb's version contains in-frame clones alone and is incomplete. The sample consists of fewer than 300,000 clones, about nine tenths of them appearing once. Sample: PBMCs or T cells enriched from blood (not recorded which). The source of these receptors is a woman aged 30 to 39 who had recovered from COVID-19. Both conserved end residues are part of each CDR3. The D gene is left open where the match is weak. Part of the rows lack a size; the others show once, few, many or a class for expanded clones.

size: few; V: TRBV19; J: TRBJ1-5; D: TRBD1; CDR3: CASTLGQGFSQPQHF; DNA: TGTGCCAGTACCTTGGGACAGGGGTTCTCTCAGCCCCAGCATTTT
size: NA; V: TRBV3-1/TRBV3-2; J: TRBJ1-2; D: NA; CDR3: CASSHRGNYGYTF; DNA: TGTGCCAGCAGCCATAGGGGAAACTATGGCTACACCTTC
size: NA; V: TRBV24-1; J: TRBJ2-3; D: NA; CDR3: CATSDYRGTVNTQYF; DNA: TGTGCCACCAGTGATTACCGGGGGACAGTGAATACGCAGTATTTT
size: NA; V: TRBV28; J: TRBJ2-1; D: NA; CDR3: CASSLSGTLNNEQFF; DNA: TGTGCCAGCAGTTTATCAGGGACACTTAACAATGAGCAGTTCTTC
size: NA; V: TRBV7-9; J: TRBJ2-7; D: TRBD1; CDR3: CASSVSQGAYEQYF; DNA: TGTGCCAGCAGCGTGTCTCAGGGGGCCTACGAGCAGTACTTC
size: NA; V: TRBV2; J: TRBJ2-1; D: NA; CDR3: CAINYNEQFF; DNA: TGTGCCATCAACTACAATGAGCAGTTCTTC
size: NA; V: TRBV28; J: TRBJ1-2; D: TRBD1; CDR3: CASSSTAGGTYGYTF; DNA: TGTGCCAGCAGTTCCACGGCAGGGGGCACCTATGGCTACACCTTC
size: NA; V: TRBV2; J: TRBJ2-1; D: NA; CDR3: CASSEGLSSYNEQFF; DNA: TGTGCCAGCAGTGAAGGACTGAGCTCCTACAATGAGCAGTTCTTC
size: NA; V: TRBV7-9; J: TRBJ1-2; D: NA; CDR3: CASTPFRDYGYTF; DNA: TGTGCCAGCACGCCTTTCAGGGATTATGGCTACACCTTC
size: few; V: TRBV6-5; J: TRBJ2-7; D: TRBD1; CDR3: CASTLRQGGYEQYF; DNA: TGTGCCAGCACCCTACGACAGGGGGGATACGAGCAGTACTTC
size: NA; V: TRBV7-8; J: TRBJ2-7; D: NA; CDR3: CASSVRDTIYEQYF; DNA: TGTGCCAGCAGCGTCCGGGACACTATCTACGAGCAGTACTTC
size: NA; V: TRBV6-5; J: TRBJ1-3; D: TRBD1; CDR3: CASSYKGAGGNTIYF; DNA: TGTGCCAGCAGTTACAAGGGGGCGGGTGGAAACACCATATATTTT
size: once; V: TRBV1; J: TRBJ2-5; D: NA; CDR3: CTSSQTPPGVQETQYF; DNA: TGCACCAGCAGCCAGACCCCCCCGGGGGTCCAAGAGACCCAGTACTTC
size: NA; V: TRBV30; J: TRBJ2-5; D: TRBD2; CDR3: CAWTGGGETQYF; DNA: TGTGCCTGGACGGGGGGAGGGGAGACCCAGTACTTC
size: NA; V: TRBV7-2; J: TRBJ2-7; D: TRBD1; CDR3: CASSRQGYEQYF; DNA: TGTGCCAGCAGTCGACAGGGGTACGAGCAGTACTTC
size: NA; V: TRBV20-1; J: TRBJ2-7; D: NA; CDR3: CSARQGKQYF; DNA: TGCAGTGCTAGACAGGGCAAGCAGTACTTC
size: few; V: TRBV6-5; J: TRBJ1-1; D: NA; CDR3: CASSWTALGTEAFF; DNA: TGTGCCAGCAGTTGGACAGCTTTGGGGACTGAAGCTTTCTTT
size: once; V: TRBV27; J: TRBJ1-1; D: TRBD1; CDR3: CASAGQLGTEAFF; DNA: TGTGCCAGCGCGGGACAGCTGGGCACTGAAGCTTTCTTT
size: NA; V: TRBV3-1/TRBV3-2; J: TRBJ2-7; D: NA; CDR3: CASSFRRPGDPYEQYF; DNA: TGTGCCAGCAGCTTCCGGCGTCCGGGGGACCCTTACGAGCAGTACTTC
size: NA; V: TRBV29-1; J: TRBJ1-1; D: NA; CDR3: CSVARDNGVNTEAFF; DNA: TGCAGCGTTGCTCGGGACAACGGAGTGAACACTGAAGCTTTCTTT
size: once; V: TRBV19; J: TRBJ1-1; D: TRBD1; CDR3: CASKGQGTEAFF; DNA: TGTGCCAGTAAAGGACAGGGGACTGAAGCTTTCTTT
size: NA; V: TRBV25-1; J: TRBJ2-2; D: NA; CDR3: CATKGVSGELFF; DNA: TGTGCCACCAAAGGGGTGTCCGGGGAGCTGTTTTTT
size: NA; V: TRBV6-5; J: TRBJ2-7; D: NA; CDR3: CASSPGYRSSYEQYF; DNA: TGTGCCAGCAGCCCAGGGTACAGGAGCTCCTACGAGCAGTACTTC
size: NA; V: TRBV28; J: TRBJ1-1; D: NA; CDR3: CASREVAEAFF; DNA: TGTGCCAGCCGTGAGGTCGCTGAAGCTTTCTTT
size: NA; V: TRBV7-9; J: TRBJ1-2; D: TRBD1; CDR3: CASSEGTGNYGYTF; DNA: TGTGCCAGCAGCGAAGGGACAGGGAACTATGGCTACACCTTC
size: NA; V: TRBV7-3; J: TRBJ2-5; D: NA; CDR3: CASSYQYQETQYF; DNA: TGTGCCAGCAGCTACCAGTACCAAGAGACCCAGTACTTC
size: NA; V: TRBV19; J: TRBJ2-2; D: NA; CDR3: CASSILRGGGTGELFF; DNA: TGTGCCAGTAGTATTTTACGGGGAGGGGGCACCGGGGAGCTGTTTTTT
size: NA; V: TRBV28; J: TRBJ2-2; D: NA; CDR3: CASSFREVTYTGELFF; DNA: TGTGCCAGCAGTTTCAGGGAGGTGACGTACACCGGGGAGCTGTTTTTT
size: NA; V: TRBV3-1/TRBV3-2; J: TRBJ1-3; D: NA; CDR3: CASSLTGFVSGNTIYF; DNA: TGTGCCAGCAGCCTTACAGGGTTTGTATCTGGAAACACCATATATTTT
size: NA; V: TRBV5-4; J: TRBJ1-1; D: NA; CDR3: CASSSPGVLITEAFF; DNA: TGTGCCAGCAGCTCCCCAGGGGTATTGATCACTGAAGCTTTCTTT
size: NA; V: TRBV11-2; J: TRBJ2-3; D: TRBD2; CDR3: CASSFIAGTSTDTQYF; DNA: TGTGCCAGCAGCTTCATAGCGGGAACTAGCACAGATACGCAGTATTTT
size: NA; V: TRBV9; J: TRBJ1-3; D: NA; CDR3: CASSVGQGPGSGNTIYF; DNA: TGTGCCAGCAGCGTAGGTCAGGGTCCAGGCTCTGGAAACACCATATATTTT
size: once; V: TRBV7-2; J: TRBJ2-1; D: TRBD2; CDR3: CASSPSGSSYNEQFF; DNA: TGTGCCAGCAGTCCTAGCGGGAGCTCCTACAATGAGCAGTTCTTC
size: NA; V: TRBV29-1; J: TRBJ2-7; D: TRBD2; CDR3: CSVEGEIGTSESISSGRLYEQYF; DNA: TGCAGCGTTGAAGGTGAGATCGGGACTAGCGAGAGTATCTCCTCTGGTCGGTTATACGAGCAGTACTTC
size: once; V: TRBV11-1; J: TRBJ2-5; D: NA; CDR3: CASSSSLRETQYF; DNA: TGTGCCAGCAGCTCCTCCCTTAGAGAGACCCAGTACTTC
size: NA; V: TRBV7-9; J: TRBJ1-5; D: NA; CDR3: CASSLDVQSNQPQHF; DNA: TGTGCCAGCAGCTTAGACGTCCAGAGCAATCAGCCCCAGCATTTT
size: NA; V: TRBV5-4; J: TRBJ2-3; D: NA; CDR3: CASSQELTDTQYF; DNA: TGTGCCAGCAGCCAAGAACTAACAGATACGCAGTATTTT
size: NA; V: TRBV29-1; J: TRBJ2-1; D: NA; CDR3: CSEGVSGYYNEQFF; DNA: TGCAGCGAGGGGGTTAGCGGGTACTACAATGAGCAGTTCTTC
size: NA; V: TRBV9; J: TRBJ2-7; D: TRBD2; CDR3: CASSLTSGSYEQYF; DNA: TGTGCCAGCAGCCTGACTAGCGGGTCCTACGAGCAGTACTTC
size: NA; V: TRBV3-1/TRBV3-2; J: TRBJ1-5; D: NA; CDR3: CASSSGTLSNQPQHF; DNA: TGTGCCAGCAGTTCCGGGACACTTAGCAATCAGCCCCAGCATTTT
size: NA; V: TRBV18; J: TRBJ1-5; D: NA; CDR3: CASSPVARDSNQPQHF; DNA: TGTGCCAGCTCTCCTGTGGCCAGGGATAGCAATCAGCCCCAGCATTTT
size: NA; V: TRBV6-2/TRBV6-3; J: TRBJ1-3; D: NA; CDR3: CASSPGEAGNTIYF; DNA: TGTGCCAGCAGCCCCGGGGAGGCCGGAAACACCATATATTTT